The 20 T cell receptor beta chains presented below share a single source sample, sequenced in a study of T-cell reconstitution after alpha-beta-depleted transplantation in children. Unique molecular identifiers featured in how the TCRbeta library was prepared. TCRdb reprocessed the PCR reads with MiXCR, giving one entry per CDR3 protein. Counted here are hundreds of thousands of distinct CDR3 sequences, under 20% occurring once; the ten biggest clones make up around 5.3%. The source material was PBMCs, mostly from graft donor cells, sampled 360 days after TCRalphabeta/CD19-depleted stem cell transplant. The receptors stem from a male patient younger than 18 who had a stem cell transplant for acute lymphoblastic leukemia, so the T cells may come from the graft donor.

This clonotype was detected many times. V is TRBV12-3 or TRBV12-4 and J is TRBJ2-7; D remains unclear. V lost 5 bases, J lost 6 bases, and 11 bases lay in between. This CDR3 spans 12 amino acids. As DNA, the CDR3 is TGTGCCAGCAGTATGGAAGATAGCGAGCAGTACTTC. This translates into CASSMEDSEQYF.

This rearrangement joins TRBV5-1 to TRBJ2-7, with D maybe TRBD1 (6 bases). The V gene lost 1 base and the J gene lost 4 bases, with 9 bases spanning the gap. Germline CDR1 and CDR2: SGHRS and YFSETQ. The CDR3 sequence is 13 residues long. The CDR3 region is CASSLKGGYEQYF. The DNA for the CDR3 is TGCGCCAGCAGCTTGAAAGGGGGATACGAGCAGTACTTC.

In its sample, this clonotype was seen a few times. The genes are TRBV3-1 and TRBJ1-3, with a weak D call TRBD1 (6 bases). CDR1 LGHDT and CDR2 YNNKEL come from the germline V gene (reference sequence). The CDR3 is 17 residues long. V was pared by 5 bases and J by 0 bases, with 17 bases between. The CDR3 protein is CASSSRWGGSSGNTIYF. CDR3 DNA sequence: TGTGCCAGCAGCTCAAGATGGGGGGGCTCCTCTGGAAACACCATATATTTT.

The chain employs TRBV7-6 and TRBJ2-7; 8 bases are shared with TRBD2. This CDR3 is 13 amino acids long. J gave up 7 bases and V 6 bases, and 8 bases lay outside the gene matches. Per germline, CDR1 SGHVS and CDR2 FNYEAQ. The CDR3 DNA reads TGTGCCAGCAGAGAAAGACTAGCGCAAGAGCAGTACTTC. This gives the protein CASRERLAQEQYF.

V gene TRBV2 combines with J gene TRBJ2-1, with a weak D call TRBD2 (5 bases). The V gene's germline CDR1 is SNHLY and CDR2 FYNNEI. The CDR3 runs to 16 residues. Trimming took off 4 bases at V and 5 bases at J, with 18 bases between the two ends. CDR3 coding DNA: TGTGCCAGCAGTGTGGAGCGGTCCTATCCTAACAATGAGCAGTTCTTC. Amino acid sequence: CASSVERSYPNNEQFF.

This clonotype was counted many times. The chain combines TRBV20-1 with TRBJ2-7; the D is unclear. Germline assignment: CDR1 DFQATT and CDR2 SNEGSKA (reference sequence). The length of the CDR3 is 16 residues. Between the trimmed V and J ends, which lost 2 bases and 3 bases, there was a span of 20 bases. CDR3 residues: CSARSASGYPFYEQYF. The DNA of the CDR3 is TGCAGTGCTAGATCCGCTTCCGGTTATCCATTCTACGAGCAGTACTTC.

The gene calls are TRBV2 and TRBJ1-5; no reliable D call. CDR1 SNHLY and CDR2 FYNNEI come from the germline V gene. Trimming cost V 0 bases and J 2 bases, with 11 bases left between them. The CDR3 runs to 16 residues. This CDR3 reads CASSEARVSRNQPQHF. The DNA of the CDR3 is TGTGCCAGCAGTGAAGCGCGAGTATCGCGCAATCAGCCCCAGCATTTT.

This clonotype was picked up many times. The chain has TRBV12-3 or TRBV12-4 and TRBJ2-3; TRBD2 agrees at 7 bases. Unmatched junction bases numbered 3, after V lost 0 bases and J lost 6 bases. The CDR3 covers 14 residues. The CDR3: CASSLAAGRDTQYF. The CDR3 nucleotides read TGTGCCAGCAGTTTAGCAGCGGGGCGGGATACGCAGTATTTT.

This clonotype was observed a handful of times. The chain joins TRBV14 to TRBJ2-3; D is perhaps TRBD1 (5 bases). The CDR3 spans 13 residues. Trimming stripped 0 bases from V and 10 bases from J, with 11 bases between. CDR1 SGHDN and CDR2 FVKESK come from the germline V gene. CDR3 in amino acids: CASSQDRGPPQYF. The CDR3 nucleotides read TGTGCCAGCAGCCAAGATAGGGGTCCCCCGCAGTATTTT.

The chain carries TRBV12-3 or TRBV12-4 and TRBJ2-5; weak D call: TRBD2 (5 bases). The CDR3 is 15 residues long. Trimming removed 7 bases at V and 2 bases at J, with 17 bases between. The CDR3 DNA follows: TGTGCCAGCAACCCCCTCGGTGGGGAGCAAGAGACCCAGTACTTC. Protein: CASNPLGGEQETQYF.

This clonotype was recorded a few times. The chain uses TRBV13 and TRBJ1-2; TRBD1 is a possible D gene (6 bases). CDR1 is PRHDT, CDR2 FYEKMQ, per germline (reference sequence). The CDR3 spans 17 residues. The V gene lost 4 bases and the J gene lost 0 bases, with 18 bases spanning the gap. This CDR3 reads CASSSTGLTAPNYGYTF. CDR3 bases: TGTGCCAGCAGCTCGACAGGCCTAACCGCCCCTAACTATGGCTACACCTTC.

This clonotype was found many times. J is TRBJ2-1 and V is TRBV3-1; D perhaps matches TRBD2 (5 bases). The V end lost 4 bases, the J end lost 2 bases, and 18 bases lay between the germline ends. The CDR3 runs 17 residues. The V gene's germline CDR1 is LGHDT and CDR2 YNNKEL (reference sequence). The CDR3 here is CASSPPGMAGAYNEQFF. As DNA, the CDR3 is TGTGCCAGCAGCCCCCCTGGGATGGCGGGTGCCTACAATGAGCAGTTCTTC.

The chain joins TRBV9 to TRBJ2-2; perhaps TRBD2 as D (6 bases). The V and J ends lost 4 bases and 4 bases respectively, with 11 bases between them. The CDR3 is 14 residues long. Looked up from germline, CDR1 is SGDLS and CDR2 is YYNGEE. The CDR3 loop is CASSPKTSTGELFF. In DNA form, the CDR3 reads TGTGCCAGCAGCCCAAAGACTAGCACCGGGGAGCTGTTTTTT.

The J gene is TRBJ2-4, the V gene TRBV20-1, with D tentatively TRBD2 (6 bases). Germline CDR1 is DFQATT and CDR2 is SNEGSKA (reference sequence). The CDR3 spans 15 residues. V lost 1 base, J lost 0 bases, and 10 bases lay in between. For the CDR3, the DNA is TGCAGTGCTAGAGTCTGGGACTTAGCCAAAAACATTCAGTACTTC. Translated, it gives CSARVWDLAKNIQYF.

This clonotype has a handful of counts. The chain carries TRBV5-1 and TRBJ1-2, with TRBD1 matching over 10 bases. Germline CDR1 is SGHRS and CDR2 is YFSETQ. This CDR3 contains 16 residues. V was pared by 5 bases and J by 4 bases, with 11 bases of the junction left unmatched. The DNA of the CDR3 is TGCGCCAGCAGAAAAACGGGGACAGGGGACCCCTATGGCTACACCTTC. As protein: CASRKTGTGDPYGYTF.

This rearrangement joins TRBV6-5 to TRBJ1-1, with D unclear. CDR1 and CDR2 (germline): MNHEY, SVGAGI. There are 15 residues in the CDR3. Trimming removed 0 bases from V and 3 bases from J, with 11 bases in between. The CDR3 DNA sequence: TGTGCCAGCAGTTACTCTCCAAGAAGGGACACTGAAGCTTTCTTT. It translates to CASSYSPRRDTEAFF.

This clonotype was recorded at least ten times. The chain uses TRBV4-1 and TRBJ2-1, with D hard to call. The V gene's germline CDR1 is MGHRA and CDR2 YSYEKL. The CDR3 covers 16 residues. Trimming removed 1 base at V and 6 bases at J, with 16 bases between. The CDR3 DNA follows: TGCGCCAGCAGCCAAGTTGCGCCCTGGGGAAGCAATGAGCAGTTCTTC. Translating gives CASSQVAPWGSNEQFF.

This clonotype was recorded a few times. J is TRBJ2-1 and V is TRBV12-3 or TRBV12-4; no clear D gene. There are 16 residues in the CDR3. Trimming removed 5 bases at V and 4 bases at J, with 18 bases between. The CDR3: CASSGSTPFTYNEQFF. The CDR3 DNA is TGTGCCAGCAGTGGATCGACACCTTTTACGTACAATGAGCAGTTCTTC.

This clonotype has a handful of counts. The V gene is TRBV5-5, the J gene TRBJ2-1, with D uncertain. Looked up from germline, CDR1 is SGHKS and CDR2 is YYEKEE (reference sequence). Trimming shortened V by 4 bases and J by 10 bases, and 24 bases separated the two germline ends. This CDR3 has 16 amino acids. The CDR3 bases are TGTGCCAGCAGCCCCCCCTTCGGGCTGAGCAATTGGGAGCAGTTCTTC. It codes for CASSPPFGLSNWEQFF.

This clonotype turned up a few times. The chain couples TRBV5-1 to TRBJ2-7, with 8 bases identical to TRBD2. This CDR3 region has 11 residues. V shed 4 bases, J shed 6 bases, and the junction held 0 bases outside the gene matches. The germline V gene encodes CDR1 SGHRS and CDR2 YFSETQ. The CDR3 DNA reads TGCGCCAGCAGCGGGACTAGCGAGCAGTACTTC. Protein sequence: CASSGTSEQYF.